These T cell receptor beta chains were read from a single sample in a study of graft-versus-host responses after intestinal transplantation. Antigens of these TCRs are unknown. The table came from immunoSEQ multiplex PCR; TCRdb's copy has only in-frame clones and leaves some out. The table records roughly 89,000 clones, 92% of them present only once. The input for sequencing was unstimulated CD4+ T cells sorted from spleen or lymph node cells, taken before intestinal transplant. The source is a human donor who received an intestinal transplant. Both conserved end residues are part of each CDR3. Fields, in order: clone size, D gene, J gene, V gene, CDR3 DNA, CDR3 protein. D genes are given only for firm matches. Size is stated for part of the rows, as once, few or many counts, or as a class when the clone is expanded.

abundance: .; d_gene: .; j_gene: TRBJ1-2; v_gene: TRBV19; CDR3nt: TGTGCCAGTAGTCCAGAGGGCCGGGGTAACTATGGCTACACCTTC; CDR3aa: CASSPEGRGNYGYTF
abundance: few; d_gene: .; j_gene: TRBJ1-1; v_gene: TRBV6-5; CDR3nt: TGTGCCAGCAGTTACGCGACAAGGGGTACAGCTTTCTTT; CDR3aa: CASSYATRGTAFF
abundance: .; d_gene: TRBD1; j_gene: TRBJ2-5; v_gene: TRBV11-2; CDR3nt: TGTGCCAGCAGCGACAGGGTCGGAGAGACCCAGTACTTC; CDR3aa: CASSDRVGETQYF
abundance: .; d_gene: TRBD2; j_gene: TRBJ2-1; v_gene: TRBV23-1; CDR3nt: TGCGCCAGCAGTCACGGGAGGGTAGCGTACAATGAGCAGTTCTTC; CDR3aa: CASSHGRVAYNEQFF
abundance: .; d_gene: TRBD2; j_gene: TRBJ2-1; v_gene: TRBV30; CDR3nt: TGTGCCTGGAGTAACCTAGCGGGAGGGGGGGGTGAGCAGTTCTTC; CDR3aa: CAWSNLAGGGGEQFF
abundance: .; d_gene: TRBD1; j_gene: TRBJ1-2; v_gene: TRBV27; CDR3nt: TGTGCCAGCAGAATAAACAGGGGCGAAGGCTACACCTTC; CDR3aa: CASRINRGEGYTF
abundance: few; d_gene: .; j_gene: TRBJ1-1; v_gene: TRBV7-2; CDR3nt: TGTGCCAGCAGCTTACTTAGGAACACTGAAGCTTTCTTT; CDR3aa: CASSLLRNTEAFF
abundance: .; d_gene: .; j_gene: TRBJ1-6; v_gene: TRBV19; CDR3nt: TGTGCCAGTAGTATAAGAGGACACTCACCCCTCCACTTT; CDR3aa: CASSIRGHSPLHF
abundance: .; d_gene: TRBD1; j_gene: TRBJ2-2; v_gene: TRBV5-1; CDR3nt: TGCGCCAGCAGCAGGGACAGGGACACCGGGGAGCTGTTTTTT; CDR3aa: CASSRDRDTGELFF
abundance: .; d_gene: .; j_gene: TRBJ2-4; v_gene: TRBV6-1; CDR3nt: TGTGCCAGCAGTGAGGGCAGGAGGGGACACATTCAGTACTTC; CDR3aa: CASSEGRRGHIQYF
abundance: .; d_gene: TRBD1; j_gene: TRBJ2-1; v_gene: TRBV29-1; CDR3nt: TGCAGCGTTGGTACCGGGACAGGGGCTCTTTACAATGAGCAGTTCTTC; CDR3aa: CSVGTGTGALYNEQFF
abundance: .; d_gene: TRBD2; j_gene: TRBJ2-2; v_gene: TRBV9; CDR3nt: TGTGCCAGCAGCCCGAAGTCGGGGAGGGGCGGGACCGGGGAGCTGTTTTTT; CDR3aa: CASSPKSGRGGTGELFF
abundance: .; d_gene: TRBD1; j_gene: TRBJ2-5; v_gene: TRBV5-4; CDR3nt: TGTGCCGGCAGTCCCACACAGGGACAGGAGACCCAGTACTTC; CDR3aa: CAGSPTQGQETQYF
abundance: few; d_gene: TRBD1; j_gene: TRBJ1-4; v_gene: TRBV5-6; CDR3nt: TGTGCCAGCAGCCTTATCGGGACAGCAACTAATGAAAAACTGTTTTTT; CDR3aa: CASSLIGTATNEKLFF
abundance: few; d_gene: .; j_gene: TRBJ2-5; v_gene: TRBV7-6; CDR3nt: TGTGCCAGCAGCGTCAGCGGGCTCCAAGAGACCCAGTACTTC; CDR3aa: CASSVSGLQETQYF
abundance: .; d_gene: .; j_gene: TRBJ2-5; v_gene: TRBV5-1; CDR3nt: TGCGCCAGCAGCCCAATGACTAGGGAGCAAGAGACCCAGTACTTC; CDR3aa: CASSPMTREQETQYF
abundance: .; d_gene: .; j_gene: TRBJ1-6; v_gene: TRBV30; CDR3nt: TGTGCCTGGAGTCCCCGGGGGGGCGTAACCCTCCACTTT; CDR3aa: CAWSPRGGVTLHF
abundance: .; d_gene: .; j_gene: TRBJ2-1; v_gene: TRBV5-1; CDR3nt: TGCGCCAGCAGCCCCGAACTAGCTGTTAACATCAATGAGCAGTTCTTC; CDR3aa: CASSPELAVNINEQFF
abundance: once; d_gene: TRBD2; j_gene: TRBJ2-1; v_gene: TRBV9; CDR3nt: TGTGCCAGCAGCACCCGATCTGGCGGGGGGGCCGGAGAGCAGTTCTTC; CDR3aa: CASSTRSGGGAGEQFF
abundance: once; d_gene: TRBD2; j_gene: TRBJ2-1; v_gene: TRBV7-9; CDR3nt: TGTGCCAGCAGCTTTACCCCCGGCACTAGCGGTTCCTACAATGAGCAGTTCTTC; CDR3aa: CASSFTPGTSGSYNEQFF
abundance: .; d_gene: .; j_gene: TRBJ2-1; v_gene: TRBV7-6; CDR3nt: TGTGCCAGCAGCTTAGCGTTTAAGCGGAGGAGCTCCTACAATGAGCAGTTCTTC; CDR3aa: CASSLAFKRRSSYNEQFF
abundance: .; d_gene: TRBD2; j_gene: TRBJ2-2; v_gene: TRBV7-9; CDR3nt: TGTGCCAGCAGCTTCTCCGCGGGAGTTCACACCGGGGAGCTGTTTTTT; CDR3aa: CASSFSAGVHTGELFF
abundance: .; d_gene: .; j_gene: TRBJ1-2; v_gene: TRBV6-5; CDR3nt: TGTGCCAGCAGTTGGGGGGGGAGTGGCTACACCTTC; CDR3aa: CASSWGGSGYTF
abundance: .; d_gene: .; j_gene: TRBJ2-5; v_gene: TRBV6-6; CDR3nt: TGTGCCAGCGGCAACAGGGGGAGGGTCGGAGAGACCCAGTACTTC; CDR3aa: CASGNRGRVGETQYF
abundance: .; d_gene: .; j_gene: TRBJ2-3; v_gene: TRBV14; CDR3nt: TGTGCCAGCAGCCTGTCAGGGACAGATACGCAGTATTTT; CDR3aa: CASSLSGTDTQYF
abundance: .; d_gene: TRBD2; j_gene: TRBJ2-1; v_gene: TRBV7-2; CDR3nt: TGTGCCAGCAGCCCGGGGGGATACTCCTACAATGAGCAGTTCTTC; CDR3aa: CASSPGGYSYNEQFF
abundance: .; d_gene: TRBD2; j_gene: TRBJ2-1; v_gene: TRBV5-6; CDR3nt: TGTGCCAGCAGCTATGGTCTAGCGGACTCCTACAATGAGCAGTTCTTC; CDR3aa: CASSYGLADSYNEQFF
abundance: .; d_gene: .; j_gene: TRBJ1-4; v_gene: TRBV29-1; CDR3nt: TGCAGCGTGGAAGGACAGCTCGGAAAACTGTTTTTT; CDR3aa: CSVEGQLGKLFF
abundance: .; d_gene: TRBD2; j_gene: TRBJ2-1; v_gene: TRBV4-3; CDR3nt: TGCGCCAGCAGCCACACGGGACTACTATACAATGAGCAGTTCTTC; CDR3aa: CASSHTGLLYNEQFF